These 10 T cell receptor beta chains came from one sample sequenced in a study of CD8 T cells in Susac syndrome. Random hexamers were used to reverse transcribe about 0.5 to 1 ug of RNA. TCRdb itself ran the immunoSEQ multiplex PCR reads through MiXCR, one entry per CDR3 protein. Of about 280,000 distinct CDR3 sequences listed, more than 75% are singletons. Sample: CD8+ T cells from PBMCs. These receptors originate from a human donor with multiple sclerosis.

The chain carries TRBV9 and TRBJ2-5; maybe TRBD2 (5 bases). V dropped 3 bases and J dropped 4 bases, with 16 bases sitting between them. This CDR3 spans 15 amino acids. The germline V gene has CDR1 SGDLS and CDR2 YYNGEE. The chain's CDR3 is CASSARTGPGETQYF. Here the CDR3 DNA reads TGTGCCAGCAGCGCCCGGACTGGGCCTGGAGAGACCCAGTACTTC.

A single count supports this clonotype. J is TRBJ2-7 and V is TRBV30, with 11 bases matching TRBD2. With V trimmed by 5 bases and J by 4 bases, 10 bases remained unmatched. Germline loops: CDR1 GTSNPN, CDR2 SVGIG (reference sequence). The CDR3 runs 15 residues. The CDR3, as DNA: TGTGCCTGGTCGCTTATAGCGGGAGGGCCGTACGAGCAGTACTTC. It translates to CAWSLIAGGPYEQYF.

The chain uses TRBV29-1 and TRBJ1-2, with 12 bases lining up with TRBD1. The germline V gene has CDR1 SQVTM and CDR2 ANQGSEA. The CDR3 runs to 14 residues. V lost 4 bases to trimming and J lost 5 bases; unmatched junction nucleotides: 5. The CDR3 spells CSVVPGQGAYGYTF. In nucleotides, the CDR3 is TGCAGCGTTGTTCCGGGACAGGGGGCGTATGGCTACACCTTC. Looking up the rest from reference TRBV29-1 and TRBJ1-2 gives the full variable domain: SAVISQKPSRDICQRGTSLTIQCQVDSQVTMMFWYRQQPGQSLTLIATANQGSEATYESGFVIDKFPISRPNLTFSTLTVSNMSPEDSSIYLCSVVPGQGAYGYTFGSGTRLTVV.

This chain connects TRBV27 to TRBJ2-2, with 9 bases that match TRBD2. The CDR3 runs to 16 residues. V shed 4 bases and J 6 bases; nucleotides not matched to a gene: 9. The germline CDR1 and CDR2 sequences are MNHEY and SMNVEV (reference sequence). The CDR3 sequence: CASSSPRREGPGELFF. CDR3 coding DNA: TGTGCCAGCAGTTCCCCCCGGCGGGAGGGTCCCGGGGAGCTGTTTTTT.

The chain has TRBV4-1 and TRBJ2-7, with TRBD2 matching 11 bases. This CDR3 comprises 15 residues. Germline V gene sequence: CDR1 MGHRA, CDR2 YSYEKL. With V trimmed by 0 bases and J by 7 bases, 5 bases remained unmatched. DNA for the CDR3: TGCGCCAGCAGCCAAGATAGCGGGAGGGCCCGGGAGCAGTACTTC. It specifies CASSQDSGRAREQYF.

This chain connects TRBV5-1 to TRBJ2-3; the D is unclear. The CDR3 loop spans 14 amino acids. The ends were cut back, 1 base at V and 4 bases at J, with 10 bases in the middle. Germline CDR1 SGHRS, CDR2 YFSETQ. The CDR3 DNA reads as TGCGCCAGCAGCTTGAAGTTATTGTCAGATACGCAGTATTTT. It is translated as CASSLKLLSDTQYF.

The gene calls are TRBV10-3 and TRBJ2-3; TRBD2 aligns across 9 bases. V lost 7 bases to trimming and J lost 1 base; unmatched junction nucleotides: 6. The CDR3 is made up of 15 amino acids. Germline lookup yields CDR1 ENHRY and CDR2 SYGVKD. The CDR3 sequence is CAIKGGRARTDTQYF. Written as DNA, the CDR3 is TGTGCCATCAAAGGCGGGAGGGCCCGCACAGATACGCAGTATTTT.

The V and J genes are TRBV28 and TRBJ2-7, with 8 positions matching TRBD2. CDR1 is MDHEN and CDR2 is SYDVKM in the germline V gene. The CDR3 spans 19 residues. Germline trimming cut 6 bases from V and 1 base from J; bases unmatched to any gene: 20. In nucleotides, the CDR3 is TGTGCCAGCAGCACAACCCTGGGGGGACTAGAATACAGGTCCTACGAGCAGTACTTC. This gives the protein CASSTTLGGLEYRSYEQYF.

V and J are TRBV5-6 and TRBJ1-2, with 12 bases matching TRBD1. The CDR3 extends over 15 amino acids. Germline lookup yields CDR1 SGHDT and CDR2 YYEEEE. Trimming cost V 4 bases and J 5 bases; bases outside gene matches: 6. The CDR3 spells CASSLGQGARYGYTF. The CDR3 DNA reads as TGTGCCAGCAGCCTGGGACAGGGGGCACGGTATGGCTACACCTTC.

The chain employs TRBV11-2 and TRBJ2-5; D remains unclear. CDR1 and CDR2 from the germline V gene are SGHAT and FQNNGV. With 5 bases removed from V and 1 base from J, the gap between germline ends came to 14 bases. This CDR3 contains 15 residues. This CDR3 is CASSADQGPQETQYF. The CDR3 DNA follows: TGTGCCAGCAGCGCCGACCAAGGGCCCCAAGAGACCCAGTACTTC.